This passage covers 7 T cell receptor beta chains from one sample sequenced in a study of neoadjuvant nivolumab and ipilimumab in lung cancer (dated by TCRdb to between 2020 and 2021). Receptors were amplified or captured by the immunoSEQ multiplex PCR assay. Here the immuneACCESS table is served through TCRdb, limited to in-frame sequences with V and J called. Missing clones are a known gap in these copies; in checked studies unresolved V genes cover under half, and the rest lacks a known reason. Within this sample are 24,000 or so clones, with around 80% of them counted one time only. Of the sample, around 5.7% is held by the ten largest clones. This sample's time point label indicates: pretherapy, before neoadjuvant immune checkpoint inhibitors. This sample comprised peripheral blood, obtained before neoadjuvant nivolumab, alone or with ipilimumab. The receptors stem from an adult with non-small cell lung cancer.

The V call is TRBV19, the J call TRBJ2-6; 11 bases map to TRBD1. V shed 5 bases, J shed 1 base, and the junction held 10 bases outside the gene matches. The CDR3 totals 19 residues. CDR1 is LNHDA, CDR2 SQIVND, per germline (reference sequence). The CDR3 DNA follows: TGTGCCAGTAGTTTCCGGGACAGGGGGGTACCATCTGGGGCCAACGTCCTGACTTTC. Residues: CASSFRDRGVPSGANVLTF.

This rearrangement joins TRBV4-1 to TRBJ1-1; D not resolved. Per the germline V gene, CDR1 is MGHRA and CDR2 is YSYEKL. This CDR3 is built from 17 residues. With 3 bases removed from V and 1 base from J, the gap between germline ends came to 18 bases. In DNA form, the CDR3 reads TGCGCCAGCAGCCACCACAGTAGTCGGGCTAAGAACACTGAAGCTTTCTTT. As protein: CASSHHSSRAKNTEAFF.

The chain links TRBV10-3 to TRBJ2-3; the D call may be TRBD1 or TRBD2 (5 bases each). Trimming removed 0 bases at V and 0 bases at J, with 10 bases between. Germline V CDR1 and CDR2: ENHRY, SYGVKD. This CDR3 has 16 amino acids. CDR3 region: CAISESGDPSTDTQYF. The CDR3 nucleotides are TGTGCCATCAGTGAGTCCGGGGACCCTAGCACAGATACGCAGTATTTT.

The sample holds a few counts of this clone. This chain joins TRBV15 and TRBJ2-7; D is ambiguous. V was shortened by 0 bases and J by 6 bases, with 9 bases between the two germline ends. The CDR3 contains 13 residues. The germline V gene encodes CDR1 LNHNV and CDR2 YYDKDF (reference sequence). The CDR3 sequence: CATSRDFLSEQYF. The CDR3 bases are TGTGCCACCAGCAGAGATTTTCTTAGCGAGCAGTACTTC. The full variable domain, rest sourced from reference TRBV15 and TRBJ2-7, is DAMVIQNPRYQVTQFGKPVTLSCSQTLNHNVMYWYQQKSSQAPKLLFHYYDKDFNNEADTPDNFQSRRPNTSFCFLDIRSPGLGDTAMYLCATSRDFLSEQYFGPGTRLTVT.

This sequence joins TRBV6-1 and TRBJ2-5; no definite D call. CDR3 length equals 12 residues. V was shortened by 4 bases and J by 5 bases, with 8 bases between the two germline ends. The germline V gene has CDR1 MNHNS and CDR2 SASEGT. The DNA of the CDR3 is TGTGCCAGCAGTGGTTCGGTCGAGACCCAGTACTTC. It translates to CASSGSVETQYF.

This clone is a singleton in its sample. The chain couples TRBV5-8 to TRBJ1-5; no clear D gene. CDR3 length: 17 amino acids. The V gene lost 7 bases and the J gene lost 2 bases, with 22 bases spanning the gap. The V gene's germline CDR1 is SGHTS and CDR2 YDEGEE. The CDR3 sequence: CASLPGRGEVGNQPQHF. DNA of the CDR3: TGTGCCAGCCTCCCTGGAAGAGGAGAAGTCGGCAATCAGCCCCAGCATTTT. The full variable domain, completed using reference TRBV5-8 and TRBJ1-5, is EAGVTQSPTHLIKTRGQQATLRCSPISGHTSVYWYQQALGLGLQFLLWYDEGEERNRGNFPPRFSGRQFPNYSSELNVNALELEDSALYLCASLPGRGEVGNQPQHFGDGTRLSIL.

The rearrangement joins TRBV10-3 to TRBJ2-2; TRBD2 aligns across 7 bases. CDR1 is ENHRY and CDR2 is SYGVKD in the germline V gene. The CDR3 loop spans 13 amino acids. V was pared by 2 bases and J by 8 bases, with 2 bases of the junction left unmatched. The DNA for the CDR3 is TGTGCCATCAGTGAGGTTAGCGGGGGGGAGCTGTTTTTT. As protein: CAISEVSGGELFF.